These T cell receptor beta chains were read from a single sample in a study of blood T cell repertoires in COVID-19. Sequencing used immunoSEQ multiplex PCR; TCRdb keeps in-frame clones, though not all of them. The table includes roughly 90,000 clones, approximately 80% detected once. Specimen: peripheral blood. The receptors were sampled from a woman between 65 and 79 years old with acute or convalescent COVID-19. Both conserved end residues are trimmed from each CDR3.

V gene	J gene	CDR3 protein
TRBV6-2/TRBV6-3	TRBJ2-6	ASSYSIASGANVLT
TRBV5-6	TRBJ1-1	ASSLSGWAEAF
TRBV28	TRBJ2-3	ASSGLGLDTQY
TRBV18	TRBJ2-7	ASSSPHGGASYEQY
TRBV4-2	TRBJ2-7	ASSQSIFTSYEQY
TRBV5-8	TRBJ2-5	ASSAGTRGAGETQY
TRBV18	TRBJ2-2	ASSPHSTGELF
TRBV5-1	TRBJ2-5	ASSLDVGETQY
TRBV9	TRBJ1-2	ASSVGGQANYGYT
TRBV29-1	TRBJ2-1	SVEDKLYRGAYNEQF
TRBV21-1	TRBJ2-7	ASSKGLSSYEQY
TRBV28	TRBJ2-7	ASSWQYEQY
TRBV6-5	TRBJ2-2	ASSYIGGSNTGELF
TRBV4-2	TRBJ1-4	ASNRVQAEKLF
TRBV5-1	TRBJ2-7	ASSLAEGANKQY
TRBV18	TRBJ2-1	ASSPPTPSSYNEQF
TRBV3-1/TRBV3-2	TRBJ2-7	ASSRGQYSYEQY
TRBV3-1/TRBV3-2	TRBJ1-3	ASSLPAGASGNTIY
TRBV29-1	TRBJ2-5	SGIQGGETQY
TRBV5-4	TRBJ1-2	ASSLGLQGRSGYT
TRBV13	TRBJ2-7	ASSKGQGYYEQY
TRBV7-2	TRBJ1-1	ASSLARGPGTEAF
TRBV27	TRBJ1-2	ASRGVLYGYT
TRBV6-1	TRBJ2-1	ASSELAGSYNEQF
TRBV4-2	TRBJ1-1	ASSQEGMNTEAF
TRBV5-1	TRBJ1-1	ASAGTGAYTEAF
TRBV4-1	TRBJ2-2	ASSQLRDAGELF
TRBV11-3	TRBJ2-5	ASSQGTSGRETQY
TRBV5-5	TRBJ1-1	ASSLYSNTEAF
TRBV5-1	TRBJ2-1	ASSTGLAGVNEQF
TRBV19	TRBJ2-3	ASSRRGPTDTQY
TRBV12-3/TRBV12-4	TRBJ2-2	ASTLTGELF
TRBV28	TRBJ1-3	ASSELRGSGNTIY
TRBV27	TRBJ1-5	ASRPQGARQPQH
TRBV11-2	TRBJ1-2	ASSLFSSQIYGYT
TRBV5-4	TRBJ2-1	ASSLAGVHYNEQF
TRBV7-3	TRBJ1-2	ASSLPQRNLNYGYT
TRBV6-5	TRBJ1-5	ASSTELHQPQH
TRBV5-5	TRBJ1-1	ASSPDKYTEAF
TRBV30	TRBJ2-1	AWGTGVNEQF
TRBV29-1	TRBJ2-3	SVRVHFESTDTQY
TRBV5-1	TRBJ2-5	ASSFGSGTSGGLLQTQY
TRBV7-9	TRBJ1-2	ASSSQWTGGFYGYT
TRBV28	TRBJ1-1	ASSLGLGQGTEAF
TRBV18	TRBJ2-7	ASSPGQAGPPYEQY